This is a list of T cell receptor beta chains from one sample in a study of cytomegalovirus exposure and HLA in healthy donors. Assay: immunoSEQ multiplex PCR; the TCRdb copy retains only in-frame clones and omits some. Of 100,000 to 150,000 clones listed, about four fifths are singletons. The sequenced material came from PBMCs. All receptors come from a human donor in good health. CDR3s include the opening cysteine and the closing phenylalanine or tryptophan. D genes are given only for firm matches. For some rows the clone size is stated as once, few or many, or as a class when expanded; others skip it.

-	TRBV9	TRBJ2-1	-	TGTGCCAGCAGCCCGCCGGGAACCACCTACAATGAGCAGTTCTTC	CASSPPGTTYNEQFF
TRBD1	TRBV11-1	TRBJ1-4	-	TGTGCCAGCAGCTCCGGACAGGGCACGAGTGAAAAACTGTTTTTT	CASSSGQGTSEKLFF
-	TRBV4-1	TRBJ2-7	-	TGCGCCAGCAGCCTGCAAATAGCCCCCGAGCAGTACTTC	CASSLQIAPEQYF
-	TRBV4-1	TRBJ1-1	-	TGCGCCAGCAGCCAAGGCCCGGTCCCTCAAGCTGAAGCTTTCTTT	CASSQGPVPQAEAFF
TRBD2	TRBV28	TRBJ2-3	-	TGTGCCAGTCGGGGGGTCACAGATACGCAGTATTTT	CASRGVTDTQYF
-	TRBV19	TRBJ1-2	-	TGTGCCAGTAGCGTCCCGACTGACTATGGCTACACCTTC	CASSVPTDYGYTF
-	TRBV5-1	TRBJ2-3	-	TGCGCCAGCAGCCCCGGCGGGGGCGCGGGCACAGATACGCAGTATTTT	CASSPGGGAGTDTQYF
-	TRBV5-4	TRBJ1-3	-	TGTGCCAGCAGGTCGCAGGGGGGAAACACCATATATTTT	CASRSQGGNTIYF
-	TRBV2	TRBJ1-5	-	TGTGCCAGCAGGCTAGACAGTAATAGCAATCAGCCCCAGCATTTT	CASRLDSNSNQPQHF
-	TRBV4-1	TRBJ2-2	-	TGCGCCAGCTCCAACGGACAGACGAACACCGGGGAGCTGTTTTTT	CASSNGQTNTGELFF
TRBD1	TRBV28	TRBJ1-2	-	TGTGCCAGCAGTTTATGGGGACAGGGGGTTAATGGCTACACCTTC	CASSLWGQGVNGYTF
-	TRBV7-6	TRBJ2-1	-	TGTGCCAGCAGCTTACAAGTGGCGGTTGCCTACAATGAGCAGTTCTTC	CASSLQVAVAYNEQFF
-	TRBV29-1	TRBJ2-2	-	TGCAGCGCCGGAGGGGGCAGGGAAACGACCGGGGAGCTGTTTTTT	CSAGGGRETTGELFF
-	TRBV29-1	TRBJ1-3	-	TGCAGCGTTGAACAGCTAGGAGGTGGAAACACCATATATTTT	CSVEQLGGGNTIYF
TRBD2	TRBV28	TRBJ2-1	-	TGTGCCAGCAGTTTATCCGGCGGGGGTAGTATCGACAATGAGCAGTTCTTC	CASSLSGGGSIDNEQFF
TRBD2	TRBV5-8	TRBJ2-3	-	TGTGCCAGCAGCTCGGGGGGAGGGCCGACTCCAGATACGCAGTATTTT	CASSSGGGPTPDTQYF
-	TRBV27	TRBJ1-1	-	TGTGCCAGCACTTCAACGGGACTGCCGAACACTGAAGCTTTCTTT	CASTSTGLPNTEAFF
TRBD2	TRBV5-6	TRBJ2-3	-	TGTGCCAGCAGCTTGGGGGGCGGGGGGCCGTGGAGGATGGATACGCAGTATTTT	CASSLGGGGPWRMDTQYF
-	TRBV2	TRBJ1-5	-	TGTGCCAGCAATGTTGAGGGTCAGCCCCAGCATTTT	CASNVEGQPQHF
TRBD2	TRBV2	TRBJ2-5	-	TGTGCCAGCAGGGAGGGACTAGCTTGGGAGACCCAGTACTTC	CASREGLAWETQYF
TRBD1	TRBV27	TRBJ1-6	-	TGTGCCACGTGCCGGGACAGGGGTCCCTCCTATAATTCACCCCTCCACTTT	CATCRDRGPSYNSPLHF
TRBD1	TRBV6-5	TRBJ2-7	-	TGTGCCAGCAGTCAGGGGGTCTGGCAGTACTTC	CASSQGVWQYF
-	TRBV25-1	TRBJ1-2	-	TGTGCCAGCAGACAGGGAAACTATGGCTACACCTTC	CASRQGNYGYTF
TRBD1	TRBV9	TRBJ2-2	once	TGTGCCAGCAGCGCCACAGGGGTGGCCGGGGAGCTGTTTTTT	CASSATGVAGELFF
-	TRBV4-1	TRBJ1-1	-	TGCGCCAGCAGCCAAGTGTCAGGGGCTGATGAAGCTTTCTTT	CASSQVSGADEAFF
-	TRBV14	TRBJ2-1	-	TGTGCCAGCAGCCAACCTAAAGGAGGGTACAATGAACAGTTCTTC	CASSQPKGGYNEQFF
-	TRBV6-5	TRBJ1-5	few	TGTGCCTCCCTACTTAACAGTAACCAGCCCCAGCATTTT	CASLLNSNQPQHF
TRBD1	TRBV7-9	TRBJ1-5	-	TGTGCCAGCAGCTCCCAAATGGGGACAGTTAATCAGCCCCAGCATTTT	CASSSQMGTVNQPQHF
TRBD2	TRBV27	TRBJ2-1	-	TGTGCCAGCCGAGTTGCGGGGGGGCCGAATGAGCAGTTCTTC	CASRVAGGPNEQFF
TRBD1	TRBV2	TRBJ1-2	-	TGTGCCAGCAGTGGGACAGGGAAAAAGGGAAGCTATGGCTACACCTTC	CASSGTGKKGSYGYTF
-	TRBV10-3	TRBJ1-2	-	TGTGCCATCATGAGGACTGACGGCTACACCTTC	CAIMRTDGYTF
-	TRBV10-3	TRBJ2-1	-	TGTGCCATCAGTGAGGTTGGCGCTAGCGCCTACAATGAGCAGTTCTTC	CAISEVGASAYNEQFF
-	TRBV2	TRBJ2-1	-	TGTGCCAGCACCTCAACGTGGCAGGGGATGGGTGAGCAGTTCTTC	CASTSTWQGMGEQFF
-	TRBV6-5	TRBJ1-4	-	TGTGCCAGCAGTTACTCGATGGGGGCCGACAATGAAAAACTGTTTTTT	CASSYSMGADNEKLFF
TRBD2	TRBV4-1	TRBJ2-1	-	TGCGCCAGCAACGCGGGGGGATGGATAAATGAGCAGTTCTTC	CASNAGGWINEQFF
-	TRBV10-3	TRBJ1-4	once	TGTGCCATCAGTGAGTCAAATGGTGTAGCAACTAATGAAAAACTGTTTTTT	CAISESNGVATNEKLFF
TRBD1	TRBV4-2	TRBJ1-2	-	TGTGCCAGCAGCCAAGATAGTCCCCTCGGGCAGGGGGACTATGGCTACACCTTC	CASSQDSPLGQGDYGYTF
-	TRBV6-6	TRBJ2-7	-	TGTGCCAGCAGTTACGGTCAGCGGTTCCATTACGAGCAGTACTTC	CASSYGQRFHYEQYF
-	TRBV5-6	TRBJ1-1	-	TGTGCCAGCAGCTCCGACAGCTTGATTCTTGTGACTGAAGCTTTCTTT	CASSSDSLILVTEAFF
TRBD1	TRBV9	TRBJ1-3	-	TGTGCCAGCAGCGTGGGTAGGGGGCCCGGAAACACCATATATTTT	CASSVGRGPGNTIYF
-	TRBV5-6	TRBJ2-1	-	TGTGCCAGCAGCCCTGGCGGCCTCGATGAGCAGTTCTTC	CASSPGGLDEQFF
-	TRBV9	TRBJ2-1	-	TGTGCCAGCAGCGCCCCCCTAGAGGGACTGGCCTATGAGCAGTTCTTC	CASSAPLEGLAYEQFF
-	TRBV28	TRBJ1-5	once	TGTGCCAGCAGTTTTCGATCAGGGGGCAATCAGCCCCAGCATTTT	CASSFRSGGNQPQHF
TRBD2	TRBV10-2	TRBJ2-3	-	TGCGCCAGCAGTGAGTCCAGCGGGGGAGCAGATACGCAGTATTTT	CASSESSGGADTQYF
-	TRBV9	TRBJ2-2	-	TGTGCCAGCAGCGTAGCTGGCGGAGTCGGGGAGCTGTTTTTT	CASSVAGGVGELFF
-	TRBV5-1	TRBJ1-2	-	TGCGCCAGCAGCTCGCTGCAGGGGACTAACTATGGCTACACCTTC	CASSSLQGTNYGYTF
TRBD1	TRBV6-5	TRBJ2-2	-	TGTGCCAGCACCGGGACAGGGGCCACCGGGGAGCTGTTTTTT	CASTGTGATGELFF
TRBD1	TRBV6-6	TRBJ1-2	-	TGTGCCAGCAGTTTACAGGGGAGCCCAGGCTATGGCTACACCTTC	CASSLQGSPGYGYTF
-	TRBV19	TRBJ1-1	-	TGTGCCAGTAACAGGGCGAACACTGAAGCTTTCTTT	CASNRANTEAFF
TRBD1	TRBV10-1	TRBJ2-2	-	TGCGCCAGCAGTGATTGGACAGGGCCCACCGGGGAGCTGTTTTTT	CASSDWTGPTGELFF
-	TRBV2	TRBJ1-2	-	TGTGCCAGCAGGGATTCCGGGGGTTTCGCATTCTATGGCTACACCTTC	CASRDSGGFAFYGYTF
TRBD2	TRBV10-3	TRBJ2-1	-	TGTGCCATCAGTGAGTCTAGGACTAGCGGGGTTAGCTCCTACAATGAGCAGTTCTTC	CAISESRTSGVSSYNEQFF
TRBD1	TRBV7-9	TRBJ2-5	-	TGTGCCAGCACCAAAGGGGACAGGGACCAAGAGACCCAGTACTTC	CASTKGDRDQETQYF